The source of this TCR delta chain is a study of gamma-delta chains in newborns, infants, children. Across the study: Polyclonal expansion of innate γδ T cells after birth follows microbial exposure.

J was trimmed by 0 bases and V by 3 bases; bases with no gene match: 4. The CDR3 totals 15 residues. The germline V gene has CDR1 GEAIGNYY and CDR2 EKD. TCRdb re-called clones from the reads using CATT. This sample yields 9,500 to 12,000 delta-chain clones, of which roughly 8% are seen a single time; approximately 3.4% belongs to the top ten. Notes on this clone: Other DNA sequences of this sample code for an identical CDR3.

The TCR originated in a child who was a newborn, infant or young child, either healthy, febrile or measles-vaccinated (not recorded which). V usage is TRDV2 and J usage is TRDJ1; the match to TRDD3 covers 9 bases. Material for sequencing was blood. DNA for the CDR3: TGTGCCTGTGACCCGTTGGGGGATAACACCGATAAACTCATCTTT. It translates to CACDPLGDNTDKLIF.